The 2 T cell receptor beta chains given below trace back to one sample, sequenced in a study of shared clonotypes between healthy human individuals (TCRdb year 2020). Receptor libraries were prepared by the immunoSEQ multiplex PCR assay. This immuneACCESS table, as held by TCRdb, lists in-frame sequences with V and J called but not all clones. Of the missing ones, under half trace to an unresolved V gene in checked studies; the others have no known cause. This sample comprises over a million clones, approximately 80% of them detected only once. The ten top clones hold 0.5% to 0.65% of the sample. What was sequenced was memory CD4+ T cells from PBMCs. According to the study, the label for this sample's cell subset or site signals: CD45RA-negative fraction. All receptors come from a man aged 18 to 30 in good health. Some clones in this sample may be carry-over from other donors' samples.

The chain employs TRBV18 and TRBJ1-5; D not certain. Germline lookup yields CDR1 KGHSH and CDR2 LQKENI. Trimming stripped 3 bases from V and 4 bases from J, with 13 bases between. The CDR3 is made up of 15 amino acids. CDR3 protein: CASSPKNSLNQPQHF. DNA for the CDR3: TGTGCCAGCTCACCCAAGAACAGCCTGAATCAGCCCCAGCATTTT.

CDR3 nucleotides: TGTGCCAGTACGGACCAGGGCAGGGGGGGGTACGAGCAGTACTTC. This sequence encodes CASTDQGRGGYEQYF. The V and J genes are TRBV19 and TRBJ2-7; D assignment may be TRBD1 or TRBD2 (7 bases each). V was clipped by 7 bases and J by 4 bases, with 20 bases between them. The CDR3 consists of 15 residues. Germline loops: CDR1 LNHDA, CDR2 SQIVND (reference sequence).